This T cell receptor beta chain was obtained from a study of Ad26.COV2.S vaccination and SARS-CoV-2 variants. Study in general: Ad26.COV2.S was injected intramuscularly once or twice, 56 days apart.

The method was immunoSEQ multiplex PCR; TCRdb's version includes in-frame clones alone and lacks a portion of them. Of fewer than 400,000 clones in the sample, 85% were seen once. Trimming cost V 6 bases and J 9 bases; bases outside gene matches: 9. CDR3 length: 13 amino acids. Comments on this clone: Its target is unknown.

Overall study results and limits: Marked by substantial breadth, spike-specific CD8+ and CD4+ T cell responses were reportedly seen after vaccination. Vaccine recipients and placebo recipients showed similar non-spike TCR breadth.

Treatment defined: over 15 received Ad26.COV2.S at low or high dose, single or two shots; roughly five received placebo; per-sample allocation not given. The samples were gathered on day 63 after the first injection of vaccine or placebo. Its platform was an Ad26 vector, and its expressed antigen was Wuhan-strain SARS-CoV-2 spike. This clonotype originated in a person between 18 and 65 years old who received the Ad26.COV2.S COVID-19 vaccine or a placebo. The chain carries TRBV12-3 or TRBV12-4 and TRBJ1-1; TRBD1 aligns across 8 bases. The sequences come from peripheral blood, collected in a trial of Ad26.COV2.S vaccine versus placebo. The CDR3 loop reads CASRLRTGLKAFF. As DNA, the CDR3 is TGTGCCAGCAGACTTCGGACAGGGCTGAAAGCTTTCTTT.